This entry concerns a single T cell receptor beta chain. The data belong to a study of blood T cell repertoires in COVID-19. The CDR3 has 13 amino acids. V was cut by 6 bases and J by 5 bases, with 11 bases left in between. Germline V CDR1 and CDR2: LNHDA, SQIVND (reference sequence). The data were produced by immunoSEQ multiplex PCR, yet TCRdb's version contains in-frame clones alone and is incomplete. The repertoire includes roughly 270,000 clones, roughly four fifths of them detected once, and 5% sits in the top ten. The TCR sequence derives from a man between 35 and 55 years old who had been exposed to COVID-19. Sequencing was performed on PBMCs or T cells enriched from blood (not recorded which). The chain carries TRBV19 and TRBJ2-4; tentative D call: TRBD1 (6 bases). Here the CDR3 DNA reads TGTGCCAGTAGCCCGGGACACCAAAACATTCAGTACTTC. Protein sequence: CASSPGHQNIQYF.